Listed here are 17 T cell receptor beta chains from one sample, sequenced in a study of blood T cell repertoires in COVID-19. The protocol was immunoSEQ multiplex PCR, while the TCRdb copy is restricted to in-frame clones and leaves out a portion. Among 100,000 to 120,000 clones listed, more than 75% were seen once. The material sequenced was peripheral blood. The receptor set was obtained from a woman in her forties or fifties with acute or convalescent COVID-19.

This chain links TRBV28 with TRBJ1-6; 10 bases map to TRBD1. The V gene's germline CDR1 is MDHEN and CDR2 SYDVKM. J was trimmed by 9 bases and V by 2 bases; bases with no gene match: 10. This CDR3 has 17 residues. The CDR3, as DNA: TGTGCCAGCAGTTTAGGTAGTGTTGGGACAGGGGTTTCACCCCTCCACTTT. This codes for CASSLGSVGTGVSPLHF. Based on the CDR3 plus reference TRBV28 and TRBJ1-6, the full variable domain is DVKVTQSSRYLVKRTGEKVFLECVQDMDHENMFWYRQDPGLGLRLIYFSYDVKMKEKGDIPEGYSVSREKKERFSLILESASTNQTSMYLCASSLGSVGTGVSPLHFGNGTRLTVT.

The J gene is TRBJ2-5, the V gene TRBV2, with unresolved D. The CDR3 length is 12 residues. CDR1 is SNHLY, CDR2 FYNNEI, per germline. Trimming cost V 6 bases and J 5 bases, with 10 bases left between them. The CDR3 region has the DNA TGTGCCAGCAGCGAAACCGGGGAGACCCAGTACTTC. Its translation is CASSETGETQYF.

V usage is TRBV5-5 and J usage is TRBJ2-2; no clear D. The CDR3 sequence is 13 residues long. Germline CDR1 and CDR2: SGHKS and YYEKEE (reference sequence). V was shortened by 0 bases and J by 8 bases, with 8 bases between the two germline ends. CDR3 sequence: CASSLEARGELFF. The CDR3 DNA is TGTGCCAGCAGCTTGGAGGCCAGGGGGGAGCTGTTTTTT.

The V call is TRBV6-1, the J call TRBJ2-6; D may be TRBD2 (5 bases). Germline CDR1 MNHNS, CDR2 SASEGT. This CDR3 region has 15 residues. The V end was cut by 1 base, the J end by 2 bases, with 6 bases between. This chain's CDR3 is CASSEVGAGANVLTF. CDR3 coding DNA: TGTGCCAGCAGTGAAGTGGGAGCTGGGGCCAACGTCCTGACTTTC.

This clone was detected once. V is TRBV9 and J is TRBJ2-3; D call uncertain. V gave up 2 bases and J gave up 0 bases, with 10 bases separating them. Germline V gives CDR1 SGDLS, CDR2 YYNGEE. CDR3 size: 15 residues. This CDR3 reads CASSVGVPSTDTQYF. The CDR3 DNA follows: TGTGCCAGCAGCGTGGGCGTACCTAGCACAGATACGCAGTATTTT.

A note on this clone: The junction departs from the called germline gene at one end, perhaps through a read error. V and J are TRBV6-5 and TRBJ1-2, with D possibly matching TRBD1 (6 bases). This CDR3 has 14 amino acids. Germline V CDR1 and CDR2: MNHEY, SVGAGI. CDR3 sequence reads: CASRYSGEGSGYTF. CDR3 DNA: TGTGCCAGCAGATACTCAGGGGAGGGTTCTGGCTACACCTTC.

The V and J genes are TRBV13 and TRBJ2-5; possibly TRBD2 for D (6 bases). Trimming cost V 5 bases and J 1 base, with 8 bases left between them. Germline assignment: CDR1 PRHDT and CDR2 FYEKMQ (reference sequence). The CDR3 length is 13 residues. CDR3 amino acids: CASSKTSQETQYF. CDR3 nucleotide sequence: TGTGCCAGCAGCAAGACTAGCCAAGAGACCCAGTACTTC.

The CDR3: CASSGTISNQPQHF. The CDR3 nucleotides are TGTGCCAGCAGTGGGACTATTAGCAATCAGCCCCAGCATTTT. The chain uses TRBV25-1 and TRBJ1-5; D not resolved. The CDR3 is 14 residues long. Trimming shortened V by 4 bases and J by 0 bases, and 7 bases separated the two germline ends. Germline-derived CDR1 and CDR2 are MGHDK and SYGVNS.

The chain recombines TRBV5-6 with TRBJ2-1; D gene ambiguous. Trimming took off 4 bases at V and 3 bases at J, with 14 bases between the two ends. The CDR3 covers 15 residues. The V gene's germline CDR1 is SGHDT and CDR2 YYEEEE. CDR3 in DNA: TGTGCCAGCAGCGGCGGTAGCTGGCACTACAATGAGCAGTTCTTC. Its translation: CASSGGSWHYNEQFF. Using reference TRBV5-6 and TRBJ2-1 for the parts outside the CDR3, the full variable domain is DAGVTQSPTHLIKTRGQQVTLRCSPKSGHDTVSWYQQALGQGPQFIFQYYEEEERQRGNFPDRFSGHQFPNYSSELNVNALLLGDSALYLCASSGGSWHYNEQFFGPGTRLTVL.

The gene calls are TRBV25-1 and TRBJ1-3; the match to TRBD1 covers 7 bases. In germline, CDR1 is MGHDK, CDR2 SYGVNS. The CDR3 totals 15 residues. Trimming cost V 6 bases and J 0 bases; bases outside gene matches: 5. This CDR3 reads CASRAWDSSGNTIYF. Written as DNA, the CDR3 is TGTGCCAGCAGGGCTTGGGACAGCTCTGGAAACACCATATATTTT.

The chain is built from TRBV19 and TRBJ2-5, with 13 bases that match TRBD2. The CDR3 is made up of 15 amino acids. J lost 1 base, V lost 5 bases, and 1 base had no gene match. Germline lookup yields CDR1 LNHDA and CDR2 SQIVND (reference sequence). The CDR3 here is CASSGLAGAQETQYF. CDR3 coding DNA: TGTGCCAGTAGTGGACTAGCGGGAGCCCAAGAGACCCAGTACTTC.

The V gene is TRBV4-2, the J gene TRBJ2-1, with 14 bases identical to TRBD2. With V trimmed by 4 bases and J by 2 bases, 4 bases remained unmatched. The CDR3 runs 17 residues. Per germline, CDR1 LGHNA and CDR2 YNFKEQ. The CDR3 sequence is CASSPGLAGVTYNEQFF. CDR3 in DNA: TGTGCCAGCAGCCCGGGACTAGCGGGGGTTACCTACAATGAGCAGTTCTTC.

The CDR3 bases are TGTGCCAGCACCACAGGGGGCTATGGTTCTAAGGAGCAGTACTTC. Encoded protein: CASTTGGYGSKEQYF. The chain recombines TRBV6-6 with TRBJ2-7; 9 positions agree with TRBD1. CDR1 MNHNY and CDR2 SVGAGI come from the germline V gene (reference sequence). Losses at the gene ends were 7 bases for V and 7 bases for J; bases not matched to a gene: 14. The CDR3 is 15 residues long.

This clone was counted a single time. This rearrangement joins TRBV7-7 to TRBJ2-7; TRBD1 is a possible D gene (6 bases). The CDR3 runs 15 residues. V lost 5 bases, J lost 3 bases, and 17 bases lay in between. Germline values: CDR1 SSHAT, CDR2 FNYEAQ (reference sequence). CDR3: CASSIGEDRYYEQYF. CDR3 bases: TGTGCCAGCAGCATTGGAGAGGACAGATACTACGAGCAGTACTTC.

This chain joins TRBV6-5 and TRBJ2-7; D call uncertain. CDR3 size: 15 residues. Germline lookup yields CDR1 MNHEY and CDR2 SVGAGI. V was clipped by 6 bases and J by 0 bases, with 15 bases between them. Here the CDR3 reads CASSPERIPSYEQYF. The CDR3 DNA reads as TGTGCCAGCAGCCCGGAGAGGATCCCCTCCTACGAGCAGTACTTC.

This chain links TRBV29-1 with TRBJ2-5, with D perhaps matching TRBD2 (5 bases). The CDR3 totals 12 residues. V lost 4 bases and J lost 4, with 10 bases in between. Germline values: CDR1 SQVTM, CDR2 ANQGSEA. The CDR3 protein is CSVGRAGETQYF. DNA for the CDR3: TGCAGCGTTGGAAGGGCGGGAGAGACCCAGTACTTC.

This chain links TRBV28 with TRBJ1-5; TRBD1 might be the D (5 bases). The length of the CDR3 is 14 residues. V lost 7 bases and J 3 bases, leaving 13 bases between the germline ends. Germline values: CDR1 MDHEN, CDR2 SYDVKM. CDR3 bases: TGTGCCAGCAAGGGAGGGGAACTCAATCAGCCCCAGCATTTT. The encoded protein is CASKGGELNQPQHF.